Described below is a single TCR beta chain sequence and its context. The data originate from a study of preoperative IRX-2 immunotherapy in early breast cancer. Repertoires were generated with immunoSEQ multiplex PCR, while TCRdb's copy carries only in-frame clones and drops some. The sample includes around 10,000 clones, roughly 80% of them seen just once. This CDR3 spans 16 amino acids. J lost 8 bases, V lost 4 bases, and 7 bases had no gene match. Treatment here: preoperative locoregional IRX-2 cytokine immunotherapy. Patients received preoperative, locoregional IRX-2 cytokine immunotherapy in a phase Ib study.

The TCR comes from a human donor with breast cancer. Here the sequenced sample was lymph node tissue, taken before IRX-2 immunotherapy. The V and J genes are TRBV7-1 and TRBJ2-1; 14 bases match TRBD2. TRBV7-1 is identified as an open reading frame with a role that is uncertain. CDR3 loop: CASSLRLAGGPHEQFF. CDR3 coding DNA: TGTGCCAGCAGCTTAAGACTAGCGGGAGGGCCCCATGAGCAGTTCTTC.